The source of this T cell receptor beta chain is a study of T cells expressing NK-cell markers. The overall study: Of eight sequenced donors, seven were HCMV-seropositive and one HCMV-seronegative. Points from the study as a whole: About 1.0-8% of CD8+ T cells in about six donors belonged to dominant NKG2C+ clonotypes.

TCRdb re-called the 5' RACE reads and shows each CDR3 protein once, DNA omitted. Its listing shows 300,000 to 500,000 distinct CDR3 sequences. On this clonotype itself: What it binds is unknown.

The TCR was taken from a woman in her fifties or sixties in good health. Sample: blood T cells: a sorted CD56 or NKG2C T cell subset, CD4+ or CD8+ T cells, or bulk PBMC T cells (not recorded which).

This CDR3 reads CASSSPLAGRYEQYF. The chain has TRBV7-9 and TRBJ2-7; TCRdb designates TRBD2, a call that cannot be tested without DNA. Per the germline V gene, CDR1 is SEHNR and CDR2 is FQNEAQ (reference sequence). The length of the CDR3 is 15 residues.